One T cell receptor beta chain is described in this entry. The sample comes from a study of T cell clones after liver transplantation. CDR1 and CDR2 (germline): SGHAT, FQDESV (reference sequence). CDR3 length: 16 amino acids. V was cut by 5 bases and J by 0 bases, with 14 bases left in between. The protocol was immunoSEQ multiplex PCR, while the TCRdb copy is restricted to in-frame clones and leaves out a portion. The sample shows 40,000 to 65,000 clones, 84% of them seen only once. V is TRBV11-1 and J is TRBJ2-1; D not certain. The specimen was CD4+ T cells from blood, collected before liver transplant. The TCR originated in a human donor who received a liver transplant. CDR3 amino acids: CASSLLGPSSYNEQFF. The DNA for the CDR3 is TGTGCCAGCAGCCTATTAGGTCCTAGCTCCTACAATGAGCAGTTCTTC.